This passage covers 9 T cell receptor beta chains from one sample sequenced in a study of cytomegalovirus exposure and HLA in healthy donors. Measured with immunoSEQ multiplex PCR; TCRdb has only the in-frame clones, and not every one. The sample lists over 200,000 clones, about 90% occurring once. The specimen sequenced was PBMCs. The receptors were sampled from a woman aged 30 to 39 in good health and CMV-seronegative.

CDR3 DNA: TGTGCCAGCGGACTAGAGGGTCCGGGCGAGCAGTACTTC. This gives the protein CASGLEGPGEQYF. This chain links TRBV27 with TRBJ2-7, with 7 bases identical to TRBD2. This CDR3 is 13 amino acids long. V was pared by 8 bases and J by 6 bases, with 10 bases of the junction left unmatched. Germline CDR1 and CDR2: MNHEY and SMNVEV (reference sequence).

The chain uses TRBV7-2 and TRBJ2-1; 12 positions agree with TRBD2. The junction had 3 bases not matched to a gene; V was cut back by 5 bases and J by 4 bases. Germline V gene lookup returns CDR1 SGHTA and CDR2 FQGNSA. The CDR3 has 15 amino acids. In nucleotides, the CDR3 is TGTGCCAGCAGCCGAACTAGCGGGAGGTACAATGAGCAGTTCTTC. Translated: CASSRTSGRYNEQFF.

The J gene is TRBJ1-2, the V gene TRBV7-9; D ambiguous. This CDR3 has 16 amino acids. Germline CDR1 and CDR2: SEHNR and FQNEAQ (reference sequence). With 5 bases removed from V and 0 bases from J, the gap between germline ends came to 16 bases. This CDR3 reads CASSPTLGTANYGYTF. The CDR3 nucleotides read TGTGCCAGCAGCCCAACTTTAGGAACCGCTAACTATGGCTACACCTTC.

This chain links TRBV20-1 with TRBJ1-1, with D hard to call. This CDR3 contains 9 residues. Per the germline V gene, CDR1 is DFQATT and CDR2 is SNEGSKA (reference sequence). The CDR3 reads CSPRGEAFF. CDR3 nucleotides: TGCTCCCCGCGGGGTGAAGCTTTCTTT.

This clone was seen once. The chain has TRBV11-3 and TRBJ2-5, with D possibly matching TRBD2 (6 bases). Trimming removed 5 bases from V and 2 bases from J, with 12 bases in between. This CDR3 is built from 14 residues. Germline V gene data show CDR1 as SGHNT and CDR2 as YENEEA. The CDR3 sequence is CASSPGGVQETQYF. Written as DNA, the CDR3 is TGTGCCAGCAGCCCAGGAGGGGTACAAGAGACCCAGTACTTC. Filled out from reference TRBV11-3 and TRBJ2-5, the complete variable domain reads EAGVVQSPRYKIIEKKQPVAFWCNPISGHNTLYWYLQNLGQGPELLIRYENEEAVDDSQLPKDRFSAERLKGVDSTLKIQPAELGDSAVYLCASSPGGVQETQYFGPGTRLLVL.

The chain is built from TRBV27 and TRBJ2-5; D gene unclear. Trimming shortened V by 3 bases and J by 2 bases, and 7 bases separated the two germline ends. Germline V gene sequence: CDR1 MNHEY, CDR2 SMNVEV (reference sequence). The CDR3 totals 13 residues. Here the CDR3 DNA reads TGTGCCAGCAGTTTCGGTGGGCAAGAGACCCAGTACTTC. Its translation: CASSFGGQETQYF.

This clone was seen only a few times. V gene TRBV7-6 combines with J gene TRBJ1-5; the D is unclear. Trimming cost V 1 base and J 0 bases, with 7 bases left between them. Germline values: CDR1 SGHVS, CDR2 FNYEAQ. CDR3 length: 15 amino acids. CDR3 in DNA: TGTGCCAGCAGCTTAGACAGCACTAGCAATCAGCCCCAGCATTTT. Translation: CASSLDSTSNQPQHF.

This clone has just a few counts. Other DNA sequences from this sample encode an identical CDR3 as well. The chain employs TRBV9 and TRBJ2-7; D is uncertain. V lost 0 bases, J lost 0 bases, and 7 bases lay in between. This CDR3 is built from 14 residues. Germline V gene data show CDR1 as SGDLS and CDR2 as YYNGEE. The CDR3 nucleotides are TGTGCCAGCAGCGTAGGGGCTTCCTCCTACGAGCAGTACTTC. Its translation is CASSVGASSYEQYF.

The chain joins TRBV27 to TRBJ2-7; TRBD1 might be the D (6 bases). Trimming cost V 4 bases and J 3 bases, with 13 bases left between them. The germline gives CDR1 MNHEY, CDR2 SMNVEV (reference sequence). The CDR3 length is 14 residues. CDR3 DNA sequence: TGTGCCAGCAGTTCCCTGGACAGAAACTACGAGCAGTACTTC. Translated: CASSSLDRNYEQYF.